This entry concerns a single TCR beta chain. The ends lost 2 bases at V and 6 bases at J; junction bases unmatched: 6. This CDR3 has 15 amino acids. Germline CDR1 and CDR2: LNHDA and SQIVND (reference sequence). The assay was immunoSEQ multiplex PCR, and TCRdb's table has in-frame clones only and misses some. The sample has 150,000 to 200,000 clones; roughly 80% are singletons. Participant ages covered roughly 18 to 89 years across approximately 25 US areas. The data belong to a study of blood T cell repertoires in COVID-19. Sequencing input: PBMCs or T cells enriched from blood (not recorded which). This chain connects TRBV19 to TRBJ2-1; 8 bases fit TRBD1. The receptor's source is an older woman with acute COVID-19. CDR3 nucleotides: TGTGCCAGTAGTATATCGGACAGGGCTTCCAATGAGCAGTTCTTC. Translated: CASSISDRASNEQFF.